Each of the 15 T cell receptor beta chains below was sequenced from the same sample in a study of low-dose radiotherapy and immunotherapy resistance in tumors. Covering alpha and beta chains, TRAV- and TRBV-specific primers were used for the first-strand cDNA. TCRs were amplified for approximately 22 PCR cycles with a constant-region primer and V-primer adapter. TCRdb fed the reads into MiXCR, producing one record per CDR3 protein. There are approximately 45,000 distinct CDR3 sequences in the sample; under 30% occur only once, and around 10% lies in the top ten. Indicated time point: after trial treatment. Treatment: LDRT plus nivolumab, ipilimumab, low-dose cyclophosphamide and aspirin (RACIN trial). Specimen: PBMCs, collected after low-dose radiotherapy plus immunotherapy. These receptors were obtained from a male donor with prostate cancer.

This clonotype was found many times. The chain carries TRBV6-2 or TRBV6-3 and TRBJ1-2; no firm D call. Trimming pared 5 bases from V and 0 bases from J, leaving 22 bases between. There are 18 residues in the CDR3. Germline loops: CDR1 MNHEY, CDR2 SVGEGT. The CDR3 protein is CASSEIGWAGKTNYGYTF. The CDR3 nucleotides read TGTGCCAGCAGTGAAATAGGGTGGGCGGGGAAGACTAACTATGGCTACACCTTC.

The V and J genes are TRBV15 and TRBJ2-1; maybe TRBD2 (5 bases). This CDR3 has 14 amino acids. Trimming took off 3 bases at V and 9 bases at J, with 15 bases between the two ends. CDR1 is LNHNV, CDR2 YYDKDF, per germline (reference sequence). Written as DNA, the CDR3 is TGTGCCACCAGCAGGGATTTACTAGTTCCTGAGCAGTTCTTC. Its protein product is CATSRDLLVPEQFF. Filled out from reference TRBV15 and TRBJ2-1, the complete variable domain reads DAMVIQNPRYQVTQFGKPVTLSCSQTLNHNVMYWYQQKSSQAPKLLFHYYDKDFNNEADTPDNFQSRRPNTSFCFLDIRSPGLGDTAMYLCATSRDLLVPEQFFGPGTRLTVL.

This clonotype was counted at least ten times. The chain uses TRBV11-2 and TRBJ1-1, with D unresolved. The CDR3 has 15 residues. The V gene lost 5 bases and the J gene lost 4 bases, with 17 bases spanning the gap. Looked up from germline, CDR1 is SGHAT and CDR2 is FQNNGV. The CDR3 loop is CASSPTTHSGTEAFF. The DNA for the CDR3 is TGTGCCAGCAGCCCCACAACCCATTCGGGCACTGAAGCTTTCTTT.

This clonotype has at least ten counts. The CDR3 coding sequence is TGTGCCAGCAGTCCTCCGTCTCTGGGCGAGCAGTACTTC. It codes for CASSPPSLGEQYF. V and J are TRBV12-3 or TRBV12-4 and TRBJ2-7; D call uncertain. The CDR3 is 13 residues long. V was shortened by 5 bases and J by 6 bases, with 14 bases between the two germline ends.

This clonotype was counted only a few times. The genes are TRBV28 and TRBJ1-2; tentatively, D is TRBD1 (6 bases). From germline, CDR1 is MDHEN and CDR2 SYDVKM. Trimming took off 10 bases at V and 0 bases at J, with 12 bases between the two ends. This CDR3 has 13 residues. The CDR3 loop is CATEDRTNYGYTF. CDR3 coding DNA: TGTGCCACCGAGGACAGAACTAACTATGGCTACACCTTC.

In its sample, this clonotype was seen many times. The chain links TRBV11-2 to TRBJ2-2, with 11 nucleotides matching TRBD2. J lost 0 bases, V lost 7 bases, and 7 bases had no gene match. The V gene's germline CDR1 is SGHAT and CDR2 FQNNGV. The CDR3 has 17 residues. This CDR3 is CASTRSSGGANTGELFF. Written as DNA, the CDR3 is TGTGCCAGCACCAGGAGTAGCGGGGGGGCGAACACCGGGGAGCTGTTTTTT.

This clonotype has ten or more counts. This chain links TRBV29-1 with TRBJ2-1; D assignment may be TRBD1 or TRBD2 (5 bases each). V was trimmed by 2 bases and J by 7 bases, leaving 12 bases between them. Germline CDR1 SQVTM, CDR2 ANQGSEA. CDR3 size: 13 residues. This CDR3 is CSVESSWGNEQFF. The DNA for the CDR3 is TGCAGCGTTGAAAGTTCTTGGGGGAATGAGCAGTTCTTC.

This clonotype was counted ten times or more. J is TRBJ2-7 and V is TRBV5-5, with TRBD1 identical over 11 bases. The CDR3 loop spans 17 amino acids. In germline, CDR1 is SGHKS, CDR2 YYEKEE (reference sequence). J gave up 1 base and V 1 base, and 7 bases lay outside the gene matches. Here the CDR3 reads CASSLPGTGGLSYEQYF. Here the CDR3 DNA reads TGTGCCAGCAGCTTGCCTGGGACAGGGGGGCTTTCCTACGAGCAGTACTTC.

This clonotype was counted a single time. The CDR3: CASCRPTDRQETQYF. Written as DNA, the CDR3 is TGTGCCAGCTGTCGACCTACAGATCGCCAAGAGACCCAGTACTTC. The chain employs TRBV28 and TRBJ2-5; unclear D gene. V was trimmed by 8 bases and J by 1 base, leaving 17 bases between them. The germline V gene encodes CDR1 MDHEN and CDR2 SYDVKM. The CDR3 is 15 residues long.

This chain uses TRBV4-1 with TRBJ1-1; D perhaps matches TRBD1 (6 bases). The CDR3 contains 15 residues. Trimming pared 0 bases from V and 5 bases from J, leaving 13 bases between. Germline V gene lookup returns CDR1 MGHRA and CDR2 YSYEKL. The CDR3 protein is CASSQERTGRTEAFF. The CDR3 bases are TGCGCCAGCAGCCAAGAAAGAACAGGGAGGACTGAAGCTTTCTTT.

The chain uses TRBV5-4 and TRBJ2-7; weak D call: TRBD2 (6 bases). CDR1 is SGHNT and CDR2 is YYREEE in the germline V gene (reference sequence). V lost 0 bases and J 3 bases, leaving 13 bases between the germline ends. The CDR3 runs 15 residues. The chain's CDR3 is CASSLGAGSHYEQYF. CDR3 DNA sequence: TGTGCCAGCAGCTTGGGGGCGGGGAGTCACTACGAGCAGTACTTC.

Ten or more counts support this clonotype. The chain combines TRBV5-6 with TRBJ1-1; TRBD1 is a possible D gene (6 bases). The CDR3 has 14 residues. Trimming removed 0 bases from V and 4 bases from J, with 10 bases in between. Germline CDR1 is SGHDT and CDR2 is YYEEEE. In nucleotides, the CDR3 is TGTGCCAGCAGCTTGGACAGGGCGGCCACTGAAGCTTTCTTT. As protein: CASSLDRAATEAFF. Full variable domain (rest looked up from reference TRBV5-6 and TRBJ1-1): DAGVTQSPTHLIKTRGQQVTLRCSPKSGHDTVSWYQQALGQGPQFIFQYYEEEERQRGNFPDRFSGHQFPNYSSELNVNALLLGDSALYLCASSLDRAATEAFFGQGTRLTVV.

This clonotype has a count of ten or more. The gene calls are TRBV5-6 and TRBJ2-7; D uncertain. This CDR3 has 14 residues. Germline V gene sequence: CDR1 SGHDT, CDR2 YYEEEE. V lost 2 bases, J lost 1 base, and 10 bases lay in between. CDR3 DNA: TGTGCCAGCAGCTTTCAGCGATTATCCTACGAGCAGTACTTC. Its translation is CASSFQRLSYEQYF. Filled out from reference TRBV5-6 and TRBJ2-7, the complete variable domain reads DAGVTQSPTHLIKTRGQQVTLRCSPKSGHDTVSWYQQALGQGPQFIFQYYEEEERQRGNFPDRFSGHQFPNYSSELNVNALLLGDSALYLCASSFQRLSYEQYFGPGTRLTVT.

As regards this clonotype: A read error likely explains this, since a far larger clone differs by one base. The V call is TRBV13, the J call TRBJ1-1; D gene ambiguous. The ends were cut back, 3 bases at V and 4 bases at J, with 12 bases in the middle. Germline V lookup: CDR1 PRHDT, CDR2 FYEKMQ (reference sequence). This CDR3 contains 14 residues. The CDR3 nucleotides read TGTGCCAGCAGCTTCGGACTGTTTAGCACTGAAGCTTTCTTT. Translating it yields CASSFGLFSTEAFF.

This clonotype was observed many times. The CDR3 loop reads CASSFTSNAGDIGTDTQYF. As DNA, the CDR3 is TGTGCCAGCAGTTTTACCTCCAACGCCGGGGATATCGGCACAGATACGCAGTATTTT. This chain connects TRBV6-6 to TRBJ2-3, with D possibly TRBD2 on 5 matching bases. The CDR3 runs to 19 residues. Germline assignment: CDR1 MNHNY and CDR2 SVGAGI (reference sequence). V was cut by 4 bases and J by 1 base, with 24 bases left in between.